This T cell receptor beta chain originates from a study of blood T cell repertoires in COVID-19. The overall study: Whether acute or convalescent, the COVID-19 samples came from the United States, Italy and Spain. T cells, B-cell-depleted T cells, or PBMCs supplied cDNA or gDNA.

Germline CDR1 reads SGHTA; CDR2 reads FQGNSA. The CDR3 has 15 amino acids. V was pared by 1 base and J by 3 bases, with 3 bases of the junction left unmatched. Authors' methods: Reference gene primer amplification gave estimated nucleated cell counts. Repertoires were generated with immunoSEQ multiplex PCR, while TCRdb's copy carries only in-frame clones and drops some. Clone size and the V and J calls come from that table; the DNA yielded D and trimming. This table has over 200,000 clones, over 80% appearing once. This receptor was obtained from a man aged 40-50 years with acute or convalescent COVID-19. The chain combines TRBV7-2 with TRBJ2-1; TRBD2 aligns across 7 bases. Sequenced material: peripheral blood. The DNA of the CDR3 is TGTGCCAGCAGCTTAGTAGGCGGGGGCTACAATGAGCAGTTCTTC. As protein: CASSLVGGGYNEQFF.